One and the same sample provided the 18 T cell receptor beta chains below, sequenced in a study of T cells in narcolepsy. Measured with immunoSEQ multiplex PCR; TCRdb has only the in-frame clones, and not every one. The data show about 15,000 clones, 85% to 90% seen once. Sequencing was performed on memory (CD45RA-) CD4+ T cells from blood. The source of these receptors is a human donor in good health.

The chain combines TRBV5-1 with TRBJ1-1; tentatively, D is TRBD1 (6 bases). The V end lost 4 bases, the J end lost 1 base, and 11 bases lay between the germline ends. The CDR3 totals 14 residues. Germline values: CDR1 SGHRS, CDR2 YFSETQ. Written as DNA, the CDR3 is TGCGCCAGCAGCCTCGGACAGAAGAACACTGAAGCTTTCTTT. The encoded protein is CASSLGQKNTEAFF.

V is TRBV9 and J is TRBJ1-6; D is unclear. The CDR3 has 16 amino acids. V was cut by 0 bases and J by 9 bases, with 16 bases left in between. The germline V gene has CDR1 SGDLS and CDR2 YYNGEE. Written as DNA, the CDR3 is TGTGCCAGCAGCGTAGAAAGTAACCTCCGCGGTTCACCCCTCCACTTT. This encodes CASSVESNLRGSPLHF.

The chain has TRBV5-1 and TRBJ2-7; weak D call: TRBD2 (5 bases). The CDR3 is 12 residues long. V dropped 5 bases and J dropped 2 bases, with 8 bases sitting between them. Germline V gene sequence: CDR1 SGHRS, CDR2 YFSETQ. The CDR3 here is CASSRDPYEQYF. In DNA form, the CDR3 reads TGCGCCAGCAGTCGGGATCCCTACGAGCAGTACTTC.

This chain uses TRBV5-6 with TRBJ1-1, with TRBD1 matching 7 bases. CDR1 is SGHDT and CDR2 is YYEEEE in the germline V gene. V lost 1 base and J lost 1; bases outside the gene matches: 7. The CDR3 totals 16 residues. CDR3 bases: TGTGCCAGCAGCTTGACGGGGACAGCGCAGAACACTGAAGCTTTCTTT. It specifies CASSLTGTAQNTEAFF.

This rearrangement joins TRBV5-1 to TRBJ2-5; TRBD2 matches 9 bases. The J call could be wrong; TRBJ2-7 is a better fit for the DNA end. The CDR3 extends over 15 amino acids. Germline lookup yields CDR1 SGHRS and CDR2 YFSETQ. The CDR3 protein is CASSLALLAGYEQYF. In DNA form, the CDR3 reads TGCGCCAGCAGCTTGGCCCTGCTAGCGGGGTACGAGCAGTACTTC.

This rearrangement joins TRBV2 to TRBJ2-3; the match to TRBD2 covers 14 bases. The CDR3 is 17 amino acids. With V trimmed by 7 bases and J by 3 bases, 9 bases remained unmatched. Germline assignment: CDR1 SNHLY and CDR2 FYNNEI. CDR3 residues: CASTGLAGGRQTDTQYF. The CDR3 DNA follows: TGTGCCAGCACCGGACTAGCGGGAGGTCGTCAAACAGATACGCAGTATTTT. Supplemented by reference TRBV2 and TRBJ2-3, the full variable domain reads EPEVTQTPSHQVTQMGQEVILRCVPISNHLYFYWYRQILGQKVEFLVSFYNNEISEKSEIFDDQFSVERPDGSNFTLKIRSTKLEDSAMYFCASTGLAGGRQTDTQYFGPGTRLTVL.

This rearrangement joins TRBV11-2 to TRBJ2-5, with TRBD2 matching 7 bases. This CDR3 has 14 amino acids. With 5 bases clipped from V and 10 bases from J, the junction kept 13 bases outside the gene matches. Germline assignment: CDR1 SGHAT and CDR2 FQNNGV. CDR3 bases: TGTGCCAGCAGCCCCCCTGGGAGGGGAAACGACCAGTACTTC. This gives the protein CASSPPGRGNDQYF. The variable domain in full, completed from reference TRBV11-2 and TRBJ2-5, reads EAGVAQSPRYKIIEKRQSVAFWCNPISGHATLYWYQQILGQGPKLLIQFQNNGVVDDSQLPKDRFSAERLKGVDSTLKIQPAKLEDSAVYLCASSPPGRGNDQYFGPGTRLLVL.

The sample holds one count of this clone. The genes are TRBV10-1 and TRBJ1-6, with 11 bases identical to TRBD1. V lost 8 bases, J lost 4 bases, and 4 bases stayed unmatched. CDR1 is WNHNN, CDR2 SYGVQD, per germline (reference sequence). CDR3 length: 15 amino acids. DNA for the CDR3: TGCGCCAGCCGGGACAGGGGGTTTTATAATTCACCCCTCCACTTT. Residues: CASRDRGFYNSPLHF.

The rearrangement links TRBV6-5 to TRBJ2-1; 8 nucleotides agree with TRBD1. CDR3 length: 15 residues. Germline values: CDR1 MNHEY, CDR2 SVGAGI. V was pared by 6 bases and J by 5 bases, with 9 bases of the junction left unmatched. The CDR3: CASRHDRGGNNEQFF. The CDR3 DNA follows: TGTGCCAGCAGGCATGACAGGGGCGGCAACAATGAGCAGTTCTTC.

The genes are TRBV7-9 and TRBJ2-7; D unresolved. Germline CDR1 and CDR2: SEHNR and FQNEAQ (reference sequence). CDR3 length: 14 amino acids. V shed 1 base and J shed 2 bases, with 9 bases lying between them. DNA of the CDR3: TGTGCCAGCAGCTTAGTGTTCGGGCCCTACGAGCAGTACTTC. It encodes CASSLVFGPYEQYF.

V and J are TRBV7-2 and TRBJ1-2, with 7 positions matching TRBD1. The CDR3 runs 14 residues. Unmatched junction bases numbered 8, after V lost 4 bases and J lost 6 bases. The germline V gene encodes CDR1 SGHTA and CDR2 FQGNSA. For the CDR3, the DNA is TGTGCCAGCAGCTCGACAGGGTTTAGGGATGGCTACACCTTC. Translation gives CASSSTGFRDGYTF.

The chain couples TRBV11-1 to TRBJ2-5, with 8 bases identical to TRBD2. V shed 2 bases, J shed 2 bases, and the junction held 13 bases outside the gene matches. Germline V CDR1 and CDR2: SGHAT, FQDESV (reference sequence). This CDR3 has 18 residues. This CDR3 is CASSLRGGGTNQQETQYF. In DNA form, the CDR3 reads TGTGCCAGCAGCTTAAGGGGCGGGGGGACGAACCAGCAAGAGACCCAGTACTTC.

The chain links TRBV4-3 to TRBJ2-5; D is unresolved. Trimming took 0 bases from V and 5 from J, leaving 13 bases between them. CDR1 is LGHNA, CDR2 YSLEER, per germline. The CDR3 extends over 15 amino acids. CDR3 residues: CASSQDFAEGETQYF. The CDR3 DNA follows: TGCGCCAGCAGCCAAGATTTCGCCGAAGGTGAGACCCAGTACTTC.

The rearrangement links TRBV2 to TRBJ1-2; D remains ambiguous. Germline CDR1 reads SNHLY; CDR2 reads FYNNEI. CDR3 length: 12 amino acids. With 7 bases removed from V and 8 bases from J, the gap between germline ends came to 14 bases. The CDR3 nucleotides are TGTGCCAGCAAGGCCGACCGCTGGGGCTACACCTTC. Translating gives CASKADRWGYTF.

The chain couples TRBV5-4 to TRBJ2-2, with D perhaps TRBD2 (6 bases). Trimming removed 2 bases from V and 2 bases from J, with 13 bases in between. Germline V gene data show CDR1 as SGHNT and CDR2 as YYREEE (reference sequence). This CDR3 region has 16 residues. CDR3 residues: CASSFRRAGNTGELFF. DNA for the CDR3: TGTGCCAGCAGCTTCCGGAGGGCTGGAAACACCGGGGAGCTGTTTTTT.

The count of this clone is one. The rearrangement joins TRBV15 to TRBJ1-4, with D unresolved. CDR3 length equals 16 residues. CDR1 and CDR2 (germline): LNHNV, YYDKDF (reference sequence). The V end was cut by 0 bases, the J end by 4 bases, with 12 bases between. DNA of the CDR3: TGTGCCACCAGCAGAGATCAACCGAAAGTTAATGAAAAACTGTTTTTT. As protein: CATSRDQPKVNEKLFF.

This CDR3 is CASSALSSGTYNEQFF. The CDR3 coding sequence is TGTGCCAGTAGTGCCTTATCTAGCGGAACCTACAATGAGCAGTTCTTC. This chain joins TRBV19 and TRBJ2-1, with 7 bases that match TRBD2. Trimming at V came to 5 bases and at J to 2 bases, leaving 9 bases not matched to a gene. The CDR3 is made up of 16 amino acids. Germline lookup yields CDR1 LNHDA and CDR2 SQIVND (reference sequence).

This chain links TRBV6-1 with TRBJ1-1, with D tentatively TRBD1 (6 bases). The CDR3 length is 15 residues. Germline-derived CDR1 and CDR2 are MNHNS and SASEGT. V lost 5 bases and J lost 3, with 16 bases in between. CDR3: CASSLSGTPYTEAFF. The CDR3, as DNA: TGTGCCAGCAGTTTGTCCGGGACACCCTACACTGAAGCTTTCTTT.